This T cell receptor (beta chain) was observed in a study of T cells after posttransplantation cyclophosphamide. Study observations and caveats: Donor CD8+ memory clones often dominated recipient blood repertoires at later times. TRB clonality was highly associated with recipient CMV seropositivity and reactivation. Tissue-infiltrating T cells from skin or gut overlapped little with blood T cells.

Peripheral blood was collected from the related graft donor on the marrow donation day. V was pared by 3 bases and J by 5 bases, with 8 bases of the junction left unmatched. The CDR3 spans 15 residues. From germline, CDR1 is SGHVS and CDR2 FNYEAQ. As for this clone: Its antigen is unidentified.

Assay used: immunoSEQ multiplex PCR; TCRdb lists only in-frame clones, some missing. The data show tens of thousands of clones, roughly two thirds seen once. The chain combines TRBV7-6 with TRBJ2-5, with 8 bases identical to TRBD1. Sequencing was done on a sample of memory CD4+ T cells sorted from PBMCs. The TCR sequence derives from a woman aged 55-70 years in good health, CMV-negative, and a related stem cell transplant donor. CDR3 sequence: CASSFSGGAEETQYF. DNA of the CDR3: TGTGCCAGCAGCTTTTCAGGGGGCGCGGAGGAGACCCAGTACTTC.